The T cell receptor beta chain described here comes from a study of PD-1 blockade in classical Hodgkin lymphoma. Study-wide background: Nivolumab dosed at 3 mg/kg went to patients intravenously every 2 weeks.

Time point reported: cycle 4 day 1 (C4D1), after less than 7 weeks of nivolumab. Every patient relapsed after autologous stem cell transplantation, and brentuximab vedotin exposure varied. Study-wide points: No one has yet defined what causes the repertoire differences, which may be disease activity or prior therapy. At C4D1, TCR diversity had climbed significantly for CD4+ cells, though not for CD8+ cells. Relapsed/refractory patients reportedly had the lowest baseline TCR diversity, below newly diagnosed patients, who were below healthy donors.

Concerning this clone: The target antigen is unknown.

V was pared by 4 bases and J by 4 bases, with 13 bases of the junction left unmatched. Germline-derived CDR1 and CDR2 are SEHNR and FQNEAQ (reference sequence). The CDR3 spans 18 residues. Sequenced by immunoSEQ multiplex PCR; TCRdb stores in-frame clones only, minus some. Of some 24,000 clones listed, roughly four fifths are singletons. The genes are TRBV7-9 and TRBJ2-7, with 13 nucleotides matching TRBD2. This sample comprised peripheral blood mononuclear cells (PBMCs), obtained before the fourth cycle of nivolumab. The receptor comes from a human donor with classical Hodgkin lymphoma. The CDR3 DNA follows: TGTGCCAGCAGCTCCTGGCAAACTAGCGGGAGGGTCCCTTACGAGCAGTACTTC. As protein: CASSSWQTSGRVPYEQYF.